This T cell receptor beta chain is drawn from a study of T cell responses to AZD1222 COVID-19 vaccine. About the study: Second-dose recipients at about 4 or about 12 weeks were treated as one pooled group.

Findings and limits, study-wide: Spike-specific TCR breadth and depth grew following two AZD1222 doses.

Libraries were prepared by immunoSEQ multiplex PCR; TCRdb keeps only in-frame clonotypes and omits some of them. Of 130,000 or so clones listed, roughly 93% are singletons. On this clone: Its matching antigen is unknown.

This CDR3 is built from 15 residues. V shed 0 bases and J shed 2 bases, with 9 bases lying between them. Germline CDR1 is SGHNT and CDR2 is YYREEE (reference sequence). The sample consisted of peripheral blood, taken on day 0 of AZD1222 vaccination. The receptor's source is an adult in good health. V is TRBV5-4 and J is TRBJ2-1; TRBD2 is a possible D gene (5 bases). CDR3 DNA: TGTGCCAGCAGCTTGGCCCTAGCACCCTACAATGAGCAGTTCTTC. It yields the protein CASSLALAPYNEQFF. Full variable domain (outside the CDR3, taken from reference TRBV5-4 and TRBJ2-1): ETGVTQSPTHLIKTRGQQVTLRCSSQSGHNTVSWYQQALGQGPQFIFQYYREEENGRGNFPPRFSGLQFPNYSSELNVNALELDDSALYLCASSLALAPYNEQFFGPGTRLTVL.